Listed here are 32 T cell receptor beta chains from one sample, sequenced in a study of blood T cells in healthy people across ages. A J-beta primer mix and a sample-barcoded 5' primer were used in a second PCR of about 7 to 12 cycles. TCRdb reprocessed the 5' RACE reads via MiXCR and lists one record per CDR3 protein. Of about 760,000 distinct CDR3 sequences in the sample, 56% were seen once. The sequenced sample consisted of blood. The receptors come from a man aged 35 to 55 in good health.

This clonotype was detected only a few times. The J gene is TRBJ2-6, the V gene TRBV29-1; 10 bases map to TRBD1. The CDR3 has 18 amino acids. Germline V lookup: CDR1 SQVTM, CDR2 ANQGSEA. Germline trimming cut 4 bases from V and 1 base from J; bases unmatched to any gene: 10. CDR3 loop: CSVVSRDRGYSGANVLTF. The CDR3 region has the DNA TGCAGCGTTGTTAGCAGGGACAGGGGTTATTCTGGGGCCAACGTCCTGACTTTC.

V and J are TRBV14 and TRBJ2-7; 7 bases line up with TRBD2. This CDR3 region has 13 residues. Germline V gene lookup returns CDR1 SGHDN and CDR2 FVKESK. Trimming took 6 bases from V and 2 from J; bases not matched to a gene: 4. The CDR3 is CASSSGFAYEQYF. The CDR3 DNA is TGTGCCAGCAGTAGCGGGTTTGCCTACGAGCAGTACTTC.

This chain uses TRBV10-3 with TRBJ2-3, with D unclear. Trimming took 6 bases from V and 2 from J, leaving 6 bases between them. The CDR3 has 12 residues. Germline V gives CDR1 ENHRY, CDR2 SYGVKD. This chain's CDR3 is CAISRVTDTQYF. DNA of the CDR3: TGTGCCATCAGCAGAGTCACAGATACGCAGTATTTT.

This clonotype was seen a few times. CDR3 in amino acids: CASSSLGVTQYF. The CDR3 coding sequence is TGCGCCAGCAGCTCCTTAGGTGTGACCCAGTACTTC. The chain is built from TRBV4-1 and TRBJ2-5; D is ambiguous. The ends were cut back, 5 bases at V and 7 bases at J, with 11 bases in the middle. The germline V gene has CDR1 MGHRA and CDR2 YSYEKL. The CDR3 runs 12 residues.

The CDR3 spells CASSRAELTGLDTEAFF. CDR3 DNA sequence: TGTGCCAGCAGCCGCGCCGAATTGACAGGGTTGGACACTGAAGCTTTCTTT. The gene calls are TRBV27 and TRBJ1-1; TRBD1 matches at 7 bases. Losses at the gene ends were 6 bases for V and 3 bases for J; bases not matched to a gene: 16. CDR3 size: 17 residues. Germline-derived CDR1 and CDR2 are MNHEY and SMNVEV (reference sequence).

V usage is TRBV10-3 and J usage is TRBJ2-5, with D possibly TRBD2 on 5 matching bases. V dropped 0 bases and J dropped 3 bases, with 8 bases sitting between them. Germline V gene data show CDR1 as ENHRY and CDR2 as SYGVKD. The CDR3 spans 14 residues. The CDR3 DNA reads TGTGCCATCAGTGAGTCGAGAGCGGAAGAGACCCAGTACTTC. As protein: CAISESRAEETQYF.

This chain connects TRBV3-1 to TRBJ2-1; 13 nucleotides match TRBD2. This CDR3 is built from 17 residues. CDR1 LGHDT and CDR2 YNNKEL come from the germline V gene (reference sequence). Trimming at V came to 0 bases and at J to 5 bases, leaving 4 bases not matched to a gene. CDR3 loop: CASSQELAGGPNNEQFF. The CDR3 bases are TGTGCCAGCAGCCAAGAACTAGCGGGGGGGCCAAACAATGAGCAGTTCTTC.

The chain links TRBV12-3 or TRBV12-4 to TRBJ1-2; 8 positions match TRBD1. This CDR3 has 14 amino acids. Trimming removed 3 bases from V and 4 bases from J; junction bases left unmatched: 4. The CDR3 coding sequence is TGTGCCAGCAGTTTCGCTGGACAGGGCTATGGCTACACCTTC. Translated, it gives CASSFAGQGYGYTF.

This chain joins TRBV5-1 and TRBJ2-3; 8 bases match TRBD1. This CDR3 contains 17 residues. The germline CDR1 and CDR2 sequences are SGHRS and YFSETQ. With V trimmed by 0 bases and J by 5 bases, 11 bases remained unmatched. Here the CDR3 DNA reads TGCGCCAGCAGCTTGGTCTCCGGGACTGGACAGGGAGATACGCAGTATTTT. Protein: CASSLVSGTGQGDTQYF.

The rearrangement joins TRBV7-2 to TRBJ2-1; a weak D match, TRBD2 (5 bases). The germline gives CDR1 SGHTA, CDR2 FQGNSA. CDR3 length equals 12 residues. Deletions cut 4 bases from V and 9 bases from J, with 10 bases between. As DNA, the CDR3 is TGTGCCAGCAGCTCCTGGACTGGTGAGCAGTTCTTC. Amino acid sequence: CASSSWTGEQFF. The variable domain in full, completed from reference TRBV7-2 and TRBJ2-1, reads GAGVSQSPSNKVTEKGKDVELRCDPISGHTALYWYRQSLGQGLEFLIYFQGNSAPDKSGLPSDRFSAERTGGSVSTLTIQRTQQEDSAVYLCASSSWTGEQFFGPGTRLTVL.

DNA of the CDR3: TGTGCCAGCAGCCGACGACTTTTGCGGGGGGGGATTTCACAAGAGACCCAGTACTTC. This encodes CASSRRLLRGGISQETQYF. V is TRBV11-2 and J is TRBJ2-5; 9 bases align to TRBD2. Trimming took 5 bases from V and 2 from J; bases not matched to a gene: 18. The CDR3 runs 19 residues. The germline V gene has CDR1 SGHAT and CDR2 FQNNGV.

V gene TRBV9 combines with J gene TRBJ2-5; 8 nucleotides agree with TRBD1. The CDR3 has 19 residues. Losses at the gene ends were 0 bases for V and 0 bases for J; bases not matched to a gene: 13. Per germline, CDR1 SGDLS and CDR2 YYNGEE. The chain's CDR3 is CASSVATGGFGFYQETQYF. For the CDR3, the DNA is TGTGCCAGCAGCGTAGCCACAGGGGGATTCGGTTTTTACCAAGAGACCCAGTACTTC.

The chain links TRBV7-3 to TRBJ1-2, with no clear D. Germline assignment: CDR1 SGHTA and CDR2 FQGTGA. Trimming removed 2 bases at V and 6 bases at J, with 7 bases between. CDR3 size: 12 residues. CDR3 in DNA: TGTGCCAGCAGCTTACGACCCGATGGCTACACCTTC. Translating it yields CASSLRPDGYTF.

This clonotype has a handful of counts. The CDR3 spells CASSQGTSGPSTDTQYF. In DNA, the CDR3 is TGTGCCAGCAGCCAAGGGACTAGCGGGCCTAGCACAGATACGCAGTATTTT. The rearrangement links TRBV4-2 to TRBJ2-3, with 11 bases identical to TRBD2. Losses at the gene ends were 1 base for V and 0 bases for J; bases not matched to a gene: 3. The germline V gene encodes CDR1 LGHNA and CDR2 YNFKEQ. This CDR3 is built from 17 residues.

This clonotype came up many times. The CDR3: CASSLSRMGDYGYTF. The CDR3 coding sequence is TGTGCCAGCAGTTTATCCCGGATGGGGGACTATGGCTACACCTTC. The gene calls are TRBV28 and TRBJ1-2, with D perhaps TRBD1 (5 bases). Germline V CDR1 and CDR2: MDHEN, SYDVKM. The CDR3 consists of 15 residues. V gave up 1 base and J gave up 3 bases, with 12 bases separating them.

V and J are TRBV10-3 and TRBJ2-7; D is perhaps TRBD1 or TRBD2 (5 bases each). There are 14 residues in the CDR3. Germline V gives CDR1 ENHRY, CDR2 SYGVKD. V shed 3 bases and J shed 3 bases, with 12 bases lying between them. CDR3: CAISEKAGGYEQYF. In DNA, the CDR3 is TGTGCCATCAGTGAAAAGGCTGGGGGCTACGAGCAGTACTTC.

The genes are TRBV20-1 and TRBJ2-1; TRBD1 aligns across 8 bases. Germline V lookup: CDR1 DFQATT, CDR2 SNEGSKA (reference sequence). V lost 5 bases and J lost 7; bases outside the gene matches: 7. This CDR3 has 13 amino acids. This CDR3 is CSAYPGTGNEQFF. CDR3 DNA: TGCAGTGCTTATCCCGGGACAGGTAATGAGCAGTTCTTC.

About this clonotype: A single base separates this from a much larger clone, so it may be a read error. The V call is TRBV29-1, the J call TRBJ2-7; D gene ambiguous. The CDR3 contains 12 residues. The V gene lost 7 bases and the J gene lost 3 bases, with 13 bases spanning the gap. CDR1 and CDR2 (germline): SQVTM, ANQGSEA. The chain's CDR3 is CSAADGGYEQYF. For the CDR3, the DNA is TGCAGCGCGGCGGACGGTGGCTACGAGCAGTACTTC.

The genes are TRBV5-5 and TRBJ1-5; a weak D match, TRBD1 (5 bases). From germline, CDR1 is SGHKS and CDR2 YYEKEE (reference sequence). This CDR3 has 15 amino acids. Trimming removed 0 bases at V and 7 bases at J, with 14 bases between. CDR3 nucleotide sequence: TGTGCCAGCAGCTTGGATCCAGCAGGGTCCCAGCCCCAGCATTTT. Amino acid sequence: CASSLDPAGSQPQHF.

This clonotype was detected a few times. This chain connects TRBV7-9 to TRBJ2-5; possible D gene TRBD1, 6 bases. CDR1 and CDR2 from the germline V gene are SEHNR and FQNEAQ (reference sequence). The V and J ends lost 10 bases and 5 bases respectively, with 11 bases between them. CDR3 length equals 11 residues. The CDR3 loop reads CAIDRRETQYF. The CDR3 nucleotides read TGTGCCATAGACAGGCGGGAGACCCAGTACTTC.

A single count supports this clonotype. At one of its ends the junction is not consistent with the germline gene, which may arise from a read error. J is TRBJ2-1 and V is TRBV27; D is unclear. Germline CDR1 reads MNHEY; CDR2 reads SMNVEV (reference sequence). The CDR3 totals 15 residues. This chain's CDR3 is CASSRSWLNYKEQFF. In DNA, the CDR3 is TGTGCCAGCAGTCGATCGTGGCTCAACTACAAGGAGCAGTTCTTC.

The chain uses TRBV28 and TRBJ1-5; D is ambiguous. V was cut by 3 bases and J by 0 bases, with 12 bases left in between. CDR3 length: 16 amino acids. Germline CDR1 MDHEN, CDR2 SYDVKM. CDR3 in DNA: TGTGCCAGCAGTTTTGGCAGGCGACATAGCAATCAGCCCCAGCATTTT. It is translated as CASSFGRRHSNQPQHF.

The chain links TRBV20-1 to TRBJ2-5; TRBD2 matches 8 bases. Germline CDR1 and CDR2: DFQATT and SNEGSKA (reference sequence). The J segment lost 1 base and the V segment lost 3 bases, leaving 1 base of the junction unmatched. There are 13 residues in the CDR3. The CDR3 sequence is CSASRGGQETQYF. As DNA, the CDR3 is TGCAGTGCTAGCCGGGGGGGCCAAGAGACCCAGTACTTC.

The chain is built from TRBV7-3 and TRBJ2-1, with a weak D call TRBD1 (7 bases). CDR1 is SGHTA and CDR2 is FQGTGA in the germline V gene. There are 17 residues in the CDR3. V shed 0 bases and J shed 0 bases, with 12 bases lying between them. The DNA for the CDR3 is TGTGCCAGCAGCTTAACGGCGGGACAGAGCTCCTACAATGAGCAGTTCTTC. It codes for CASSLTAGQSSYNEQFF.

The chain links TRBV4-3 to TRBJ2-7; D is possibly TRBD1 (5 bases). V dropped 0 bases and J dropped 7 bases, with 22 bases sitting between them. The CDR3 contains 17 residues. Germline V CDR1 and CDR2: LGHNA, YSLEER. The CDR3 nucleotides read TGCGCCAGCAGCCAAGATGCGGCGGCCTCTTTTAGGGGTGAGCAGTACTTC. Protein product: CASSQDAAASFRGEQYF.

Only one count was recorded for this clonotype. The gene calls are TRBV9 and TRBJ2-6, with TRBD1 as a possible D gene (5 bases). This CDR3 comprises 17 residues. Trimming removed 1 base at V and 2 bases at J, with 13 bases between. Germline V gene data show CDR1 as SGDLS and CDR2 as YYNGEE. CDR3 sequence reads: CASSVSSRGAGANVLTF. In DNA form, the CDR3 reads TGTGCCAGCAGCGTATCAAGTAGGGGCGCTGGGGCCAACGTCCTGACTTTC. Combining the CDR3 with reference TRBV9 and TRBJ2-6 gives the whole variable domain DSGVTQTPKHLITATGQRVTLRCSPRSGDLSVYWYQQSLDQGLQFLIQYYNGEERAKGNILERFSAQQFPDLHSELNLSSLELGDSALYFCASSVSSRGAGANVLTFGAGSRLTVL.

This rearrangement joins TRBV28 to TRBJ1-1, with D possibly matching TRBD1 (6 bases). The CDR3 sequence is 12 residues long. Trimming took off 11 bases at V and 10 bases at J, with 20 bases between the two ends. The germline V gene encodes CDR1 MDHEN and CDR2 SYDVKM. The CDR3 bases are TGTGCCCTCGGGCGGCAGGGGCGTGTAGCTTTCTTT. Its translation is CALGRQGRVAFF.

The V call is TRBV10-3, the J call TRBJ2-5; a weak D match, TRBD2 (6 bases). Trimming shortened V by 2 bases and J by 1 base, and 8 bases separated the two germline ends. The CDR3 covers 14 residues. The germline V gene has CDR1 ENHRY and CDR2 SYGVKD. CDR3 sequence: CAISEAGIQETQYF. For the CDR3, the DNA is TGTGCCATCAGTGAGGCGGGGATCCAAGAGACCCAGTACTTC.

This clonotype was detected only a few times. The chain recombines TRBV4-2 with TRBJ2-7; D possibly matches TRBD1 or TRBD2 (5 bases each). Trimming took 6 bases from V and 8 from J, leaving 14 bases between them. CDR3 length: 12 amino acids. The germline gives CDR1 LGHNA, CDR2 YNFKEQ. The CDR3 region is CASSQRDEKQYF. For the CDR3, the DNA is TGTGCCAGCAGTCAAAGGGACGAAAAGCAGTACTTC.

Here the CDR3 DNA reads TGTGCCAGCAGCAGACAGGGGGATAGCAATCAGCCCCAGCATTTT. Translated: CASSRQGDSNQPQHF. The chain couples TRBV2 to TRBJ1-5; 9 bases map to TRBD1. Germline CDR1 reads SNHLY; CDR2 reads FYNNEI. V shed 6 bases, J shed 0 bases, and the junction held 3 bases outside the gene matches. This CDR3 has 15 residues.

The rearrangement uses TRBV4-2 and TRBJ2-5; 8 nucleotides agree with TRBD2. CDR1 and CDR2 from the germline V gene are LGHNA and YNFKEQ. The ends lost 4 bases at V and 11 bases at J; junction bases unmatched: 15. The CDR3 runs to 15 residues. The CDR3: CASSPAGGPSYEQYF. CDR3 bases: TGTGCCAGCAGCCCCGCGGGGGGCCCGTCCTATGAGCAGTACTTC.

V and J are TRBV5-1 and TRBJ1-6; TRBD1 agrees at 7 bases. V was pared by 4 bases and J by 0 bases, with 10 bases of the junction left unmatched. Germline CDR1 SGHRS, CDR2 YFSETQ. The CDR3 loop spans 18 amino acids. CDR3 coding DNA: TGCGCCAGCAGCCCGGGACAGCCAGATCGCTCCTATAATTCACCCCTCCACTTT. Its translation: CASSPGQPDRSYNSPLHF.